This T cell receptor (beta chain) was retrieved from a study of blood T cell repertoires in COVID-19. Some clones are missing from TCRdb's copy, which holds only in-frame ones; the method was immunoSEQ multiplex PCR. The data hold fewer than 250,000 clones, with around 84% observed a single time. Trimming took 6 bases from V and 4 from J; bases not matched to a gene: 8. CDR1 and CDR2 from the germline V gene are KGHSH and LQKENI. This CDR3 is built from 14 residues. This chain connects TRBV18 to TRBJ2-5; 7 bases are shared with TRBD2. The receptor's source is a woman in her thirties who had been exposed to COVID-19. Sequences were obtained from PBMCs or T cells enriched from blood (not recorded which). CDR3 bases: TGTGCCAGCTCCCCCCGCGGGGGTACAGAGACCCAGTACTTC. Translation: CASSPRGGTETQYF.